The sequence of this T cell receptor beta chain was determined in a study of blood T cells in healthy people across ages. Study details: Capturing about one barcoded beta molecule per two T cells was achieved by template switching. Study-level points and caveats: Long-lived and aged donors differed, with more naive CD4+ cells and higher diversity in the long-lived.

Each donor had 7.5 to 10 milliliters of peripheral blood drawn. A minimum of 7 million PBMCs was isolated per sample. PCR was performed a second time for about 6 to 11 cycles using a sample-barcoded 5' primer and a J-beta primer mix. TCRdb redid the calling of the 5' RACE reads with MiXCR, one entry per CDR3 protein. The data hold fewer than 1 million distinct CDR3 sequences, with 40% to 50% observed a single time. This clonotype showed up just a few times. The antigen remains unidentified. Unmatched junction bases numbered 3, after V lost 4 bases and J lost 4 bases. The length of the CDR3 is 13 residues. The germline V gene has CDR1 SGHTA and CDR2 FQGNSA.

The chain carries TRBV7-2 and TRBJ2-5, with TRBD2 identical over 7 bases. The TCR originated in a man aged 55 to 70 in good health. The sample consisted of blood. The CDR3 loop is CASSWGGRETQYF. CDR3 in DNA: TGTGCCAGCAGCTGGGGGGGGAGAGAGACCCAGTACTTC.